One and the same sample provided the 15 T cell receptor beta chains below, sequenced in a study of Graves' ophthalmopathy and Graves' hyperthyroidism. As the template, RNA transcripts were used to amplify TCR beta CDR3 regions. Second-round multiplex PCR came after first-round RT-PCR with HTBI primers. TCRdb re-called the multiplex PCR reads with MiXCR, one entry per CDR3 protein. Among over a million distinct CDR3 sequences listed, 35% to 40% were seen once. Sequenced sample: peripheral blood or thyroid tissue (not recorded which). Receptor source: an adult man with Graves' hyperthyroidism.

The CDR3 loop is CATSRDQGIYSNQPQHF. The CDR3 region has the DNA TGTGCCACCAGCAGAGATCAAGGAATCTATAGCAATCAGCCCCAGCATTTT. V and J are TRBV15 and TRBJ1-5; no reliable D call. The CDR3 is 17 residues long. The germline V and J ends were trimmed by 0 bases and 0 bases, with 12 bases remaining between them. CDR1 is LNHNV, CDR2 YYDKDF, per germline (reference sequence).

This clonotype was seen ten or more times. The rearrangement uses TRBV11-2 and TRBJ1-5; D not resolved. CDR1 and CDR2 (germline): SGHAT, FQNNGV. The CDR3 runs to 14 residues. The V gene lost 0 bases and the J gene lost 3 bases, with 6 bases spanning the gap. The CDR3 spells CASSLDGDNQPQHF. DNA for the CDR3: TGTGCCAGCAGCTTAGACGGGGACAATCAGCCCCAGCATTTT. Drawing the rest from reference TRBV11-2 and TRBJ1-5, the complete variable domain is EAGVAQSPRYKIIEKRQSVAFWCNPISGHATLYWYQQILGQGPKLLIQFQNNGVVDDSQLPKDRFSAERLKGVDSTLKIQPAKLEDSAVYLCASSLDGDNQPQHFGDGTRLSIL.

This clonotype was seen repeatedly, ten times or more. This chain links TRBV6-5 with TRBJ1-1; D not resolved. Trimming shortened V by 0 bases and J by 1 base, and 9 bases separated the two germline ends. In germline, CDR1 is MNHEY, CDR2 SVGAGI. The CDR3 sequence is 15 residues long. DNA of the CDR3: TGTGCCAGCAGTTACTCGTCAGCAAAGAACACTGAAGCTTTCTTT. Protein: CASSYSSAKNTEAFF.

Comments on this clonotype: The conserved closing phenylalanine or tryptophan is absent in this CDR3, likely reflecting a read error. The CDR3 bases are TGTGCCAGTAGTATAAGAGAGACTAGCACCTACGAGCAGTACCTC. Translation: CASSIRETSTYEQYL. This chain connects TRBV19 to TRBJ2-7; TRBD2 matches at 7 bases. The J segment lost 2 bases and the V segment lost 2 bases, leaving 6 bases of the junction unmatched. Per the germline V gene, CDR1 is LNHDA and CDR2 is SQIVND (reference sequence). This CDR3 region has 15 residues.

Many counts were recorded for this clonotype. The chain links TRBV19 to TRBJ1-2; 9 bases map to TRBD1. This CDR3 comprises 16 residues. V lost 4 bases to trimming and J lost 1 base; unmatched junction nucleotides: 7. The germline CDR1 and CDR2 sequences are LNHDA and SQIVND (reference sequence). CDR3 sequence reads: CASSSPDRGLNYGYTF. For the CDR3, the DNA is TGTGCCAGTAGTAGCCCGGACAGGGGCCTTAACTATGGCTACACCTTC.

The chain employs TRBV29-1 and TRBJ2-4, with 12 bases aligning to TRBD2. In germline, CDR1 is SQVTM, CDR2 ANQGSEA. The CDR3 totals 15 residues. J gave up 7 bases and V 4 bases, and 8 bases lay outside the gene matches. For the CDR3, the DNA is TGCAGCGTTGCCCGGACTAGCGGGGAAAACAACATTCAGTACTTC. Protein: CSVARTSGENNIQYF.

This clonotype was found many times. The CDR3 reads CASSLVGTPRTEAFF. CDR3 nucleotides: TGTGCCAGCAGCTTAGTTGGGACACCGAGGACTGAAGCTTTCTTT. The chain has TRBV11-2 and TRBJ1-1, with D possibly matching TRBD1 (6 bases). The CDR3 totals 15 residues. Germline V lookup: CDR1 SGHAT, CDR2 FQNNGV. The ends were cut back, 1 base at V and 5 bases at J, with 14 bases in the middle. The variable domain in full, completed from reference TRBV11-2 and TRBJ1-1, reads EAGVAQSPRYKIIEKRQSVAFWCNPISGHATLYWYQQILGQGPKLLIQFQNNGVVDDSQLPKDRFSAERLKGVDSTLKIQPAKLEDSAVYLCASSLVGTPRTEAFFGQGTRLTVV.

This chain uses TRBV27 with TRBJ1-2; D is ambiguous. V was pared by 6 bases and J by 4 bases, with 12 bases between. The CDR3 totals 13 residues. Germline-derived CDR1 and CDR2 are MNHEY and SMNVEV (reference sequence). This CDR3 is CASREDGRYGYTF. The CDR3 DNA is TGTGCCAGCAGAGAGGACGGACGCTATGGCTACACCTTC.

The sample holds many counts of this clonotype. V is TRBV19 and J is TRBJ1-5, with D hard to call. This CDR3 comprises 16 residues. V gave up 3 bases and J gave up 1 base, with 13 bases separating them. CDR1 and CDR2 (germline): LNHDA, SQIVND (reference sequence). In nucleotides, the CDR3 is TGTGCCAGTAGTATGTTGGCAGGAGAGAGCAATCAGCCCCAGCATTTT. Amino acids: CASSMLAGESNQPQHF. Full variable domain (rest looked up from reference TRBV19 and TRBJ1-5): DGGITQSPKYLFRKEGQNVTLSCEQNLNHDAMYWYRQDPGQGLRLIYYSQIVNDFQKGDIAEGYSVSREKKESFPLTVTSAQKNPTAFYLCASSMLAGESNQPQHFGDGTRLSIL.

The rearrangement links TRBV7-8 to TRBJ1-2; D gene unclear. Germline loops: CDR1 SGHVS, CDR2 FQNEAQ. The V gene lost 3 bases and the J gene lost 2 bases, with 7 bases spanning the gap. The CDR3 is made up of 13 amino acids. DNA for the CDR3: TGTGCCAGCAGCTTTAACGAGAACTATGGCTACACCTTC. It translates to CASSFNENYGYTF.

The chain couples TRBV4-3 to TRBJ1-1; D gene uncertain. The length of the CDR3 is 15 residues. V lost 2 bases and J 1 base, leaving 11 bases between the germline ends. CDR1 LGHNA and CDR2 YSLEER come from the germline V gene. The CDR3 sequence is CASSQLPGTNTEAFF. The CDR3 DNA reads TGCGCCAGCAGCCAATTACCTGGAACGAACACTGAAGCTTTCTTT.

The sample holds a few counts of this clonotype. V is TRBV9 and J is TRBJ2-7, with D perhaps TRBD1 (6 bases). Germline CDR1 SGDLS, CDR2 YYNGEE. V was cut by 4 bases and J by 6 bases, with 14 bases left in between. The CDR3 runs to 13 residues. CDR3 sequence: CASSQADRREQYF. The CDR3 DNA sequence: TGTGCCAGCAGCCAAGCCGACAGGCGCGAGCAGTACTTC.

This clonotype was picked up a small number of times. The chain couples TRBV10-2 to TRBJ1-2; D uncertain. The V and J ends lost 6 bases and 2 bases respectively, with 10 bases between them. CDR1 and CDR2 from the germline V gene are WSHSY and SAAADI. CDR3 length equals 13 residues. The CDR3 reads CASRQQVNYGYTF. In DNA, the CDR3 is TGCGCCAGCAGGCAACAAGTGAACTATGGCTACACCTTC.

The chain carries TRBV29-1 and TRBJ2-2; D unclear. Germline values: CDR1 SQVTM, CDR2 ANQGSEA. The CDR3 has 13 amino acids. Deletions cut 8 bases from V and 4 bases from J, with 14 bases between. The CDR3 DNA reads TGCAGCTTAGATATCGGAGCCACCGGGGAGCTGTTTTTT. Protein product: CSLDIGATGELFF.

Concerning this clonotype: This may come from a read error, since a much larger clone is one base off. The rearrangement links TRBV7-2 to TRBJ1-1; 9 bases align to TRBD1. The ends lost 5 bases at V and 4 bases at J; junction bases unmatched: 8. The CDR3 sequence is 15 residues long. Germline V CDR1 and CDR2: SGHTA, FQGNSA. This chain's CDR3 is CASSKQGAMSTEAFF. The CDR3 DNA follows: TGTGCCAGCAGCAAACAGGGGGCAATGAGCACTGAAGCTTTCTTT.